This is a list of T cell receptor beta chains from one sample in a study of T-cell memory formation after mild COVID-19. TCRdb analysed the 5' RACE reads with MiXCR anew, one entry per CDR3 protein. Of a few hundred thousand distinct CDR3 sequences in the sample, 8% to 10% were seen once. The sequencing sample was made of PBMCs or a T cell subset sorted from them (not recorded which). The receptors here all came from a man between 18 and 35 years old who had mild COVID-19 (a few samples of this study predate the infection). Cell type and time point are not known. Each CDR3 is given with its conserved first and last residue. The D gene is left open where the match is weak. Size is omitted from some rows. Given values are once, few, many or a class for expanded clones.

size,D,J,V,CDR3,DNA
few,TRBD1,TRBJ2-1,TRBV29-1,CSADRVYNEQFF,TGCAGCGCGGACAGGGTTTACAATGAGCAGTTCTTC
NA,NA,TRBJ2-3,TRBV6-2/TRBV6-3,CASRPDTGYTDTQYF,TGTGCCAGCAGACCCGACACGGGTTACACAGATACGCAGTATTTT
NA,NA,TRBJ2-3,TRBV20-1,CSARPPEELSTDTQYF,TGCAGTGCTAGACCCCCGGAGGAACTAAGCACAGATACGCAGTATTTT
NA,NA,TRBJ1-4,TRBV7-2,CASSYGQNEKLFF,TGTGCCAGCAGCTATGGACAGAATGAAAAACTGTTTTTT
NA,TRBD1,TRBJ2-1,TRBV6-6,CASSYDGQGTRNEQFF,TGTGCCAGCAGTTACGATGGACAGGGCACTCGAAATGAGCAGTTCTTC
few,NA,TRBJ2-2,TRBV6-1,CASRRTVENTGELFF,TGTGCCAGCCGGAGGACAGTGGAAAACACCGGGGAGCTGTTTTTT
many,NA,TRBJ2-3,TRBV5-1,CASSLALLSGTDTQYF,TGCGCCAGCAGCTTGGCCCTTCTATCGGGCACAGATACGCAGTATTTT
few,NA,TRBJ2-3,TRBV19,CASRPVNWNTDTQYF,TGTGCCAGTAGACCCGTTAACTGGAACACAGATACGCAGTATTTT
NA,TRBD1,TRBJ1-1,TRBV20-1,CSAHRGDTEAFF,TGCAGTGCCCACAGGGGAGACACTGAAGCTTTCTTT
NA,TRBD2,TRBJ2-1,TRBV5-4,CASAAGGPNEQFF,TGTGCCAGCGCAGCGGGGGGGCCCAATGAGCAGTTCTTC
many,NA,TRBJ2-7,TRBV18,CASSLLGGGTSYEQYF,TGTGCCAGCTCACTCCTTGGCGGGGGCACCTCCTACGAGCAGTACTTC
many,TRBD2,TRBJ2-1,TRBV7-9,CASSLAGGRSYNEQFF,TGTGCCAGCAGCTTAGCAGGCGGGAGATCCTACAATGAGCAGTTCTTC
NA,TRBD1,TRBJ1-5,TRBV24-1,CATSDPRQGDQPQHF,TGTGCCACCAGTGACCCGAGGCAGGGGGATCAGCCCCAGCATTTT
few,NA,TRBJ2-1,TRBV5-6,CASSPGRSRYNEQFF,TGTGCCAGCAGCCCGGGTAGGTCACGTTACAATGAGCAGTTCTTC
few,TRBD1,TRBJ1-2,TRBV7-2,CASSLYGTVNSWSGYTF,TGTGCCAGCAGCTTATATGGGACAGTAAATTCGTGGAGTGGCTACACCTTC
once,NA,TRBJ2-7,TRBV7-2,CASSSTMSYEQYF,TGTGCCAGCAGCTCGACAATGTCCTACGAGCAGTACTTC
NA,TRBD2,TRBJ2-3,TRBV7-2,CASSLIGGGAVDTQYF,TGTGCCAGCAGCTTAATTGGCGGGGGGGCCGTAGATACGCAGTATTTT
NA,NA,TRBJ2-3,TRBV9,CASSVVHGRSTDTQYF,TGTGCCAGCAGCGTAGTCCACGGACGGAGCACAGATACGCAGTATTTT
few,TRBD1,TRBJ1-4,TRBV5-1,CASSLLGTGDEKLFF,TGCGCCAGCAGCTTACTCGGGACAGGGGATGAAAAACTGTTTTTT
NA,NA,TRBJ2-2,TRBV20-1,CSAHRGGTGELFF,TGCAGTGCGCACAGGGGGGGCACCGGGGAGCTGTTTTTT
few,NA,TRBJ1-1,TRBV6-1,CASSEGSSAAEAFF,TGTGCCAGCAGTGAAGGAAGTTCGGCAGCCGAAGCTTTCTTT
many,NA,TRBJ2-4,TRBV7-9,CASTFRGGAPSIQYF,TGTGCCAGCACCTTCCGTGGGGGGGCCCCAAGCATTCAGTACTTC
few,NA,TRBJ2-6,TRBV4-3,CASSQGPGHSGANVLTF,TGCGCCAGCAGCCAAGGTCCAGGGCACTCTGGGGCCAACGTCCTGACTTTC
few,NA,TRBJ2-5,TRBV7-9,CASSLVAQTQYF,TGTGCCAGCAGCTTAGTAGCACAGACCCAGTACTTC
NA,NA,TRBJ2-1,TRBV11-2,CASSLETGSSYNEQFF,TGTGCCAGCAGCTTAGAAACGGGAAGCTCCTACAATGAGCAGTTCTTC
few,TRBD1,TRBJ2-5,TRBV6-2/TRBV6-3,CASGTVQETQYF,TGTGCCAGCGGGACAGTCCAAGAGACCCAGTACTTC
NA,NA,TRBJ1-1,TRBV5-1,CASSFISGGLKNTEAFF,TGCGCCAGCAGCTTTATTTCCGGGGGGCTGAAGAACACTGAAGCTTTCTTT
many,NA,TRBJ2-5,TRBV7-2,CASSFWQIPETQYF,TGTGCCAGCAGCTTTTGGCAGATCCCAGAGACCCAGTACTTC
NA,NA,TRBJ2-7,TRBV12-3/TRBV12-4,CATGRGAMYEQYF,TGTGCCACCGGCCGGGGGGCAATGTACGAGCAGTACTTC
few,TRBD2,TRBJ2-5,TRBV4-1,CASSPGLAGGMETQYF,TGCGCCAGCAGCCCAGGACTAGCGGGGGGGATGGAGACCCAGTACTTC
once,NA,TRBJ1-3,TRBV20-1,CSARASGISGNTIYF,TGCAGTGCGAGAGCCAGCGGCATCTCTGGAAACACCATATATTTT
few,NA,TRBJ1-1,TRBV5-4,CASSLTGQLAFF,TGTGCCAGCAGCTTGACAGGGCAATTGGCTTTCTTT
few,NA,TRBJ1-5,TRBV5-6,CASRFWGHNQPQHF,TGTGCCAGCAGATTTTGGGGACACAATCAGCCCCAGCATTTT
NA,NA,TRBJ2-5,TRBV10-3,CAISGGGAASGTQYF,TGTGCCATCAGTGGTGGAGGGGCGGCCTCCGGGACCCAGTACTTC
few,NA,TRBJ2-7,TRBV29-1,CSASTSSYEQYF,TGCAGCGCGTCGACAAGCTCCTACGAGCAGTACTTC
NA,NA,TRBJ1-5,TRBV7-2,CASSHRGDQPQHF,TGTGCCAGCAGCCACCGAGGGGATCAGCCCCAGCATTTT
few,TRBD1,TRBJ2-5,TRBV6-5,CASSYSAGGIQTQYF,TGTGCCAGCAGTTACTCGGCAGGGGGAATTCAGACCCAGTACTTC
few,TRBD1,TRBJ1-1,TRBV6-5,CASGYRGFTEAFF,TGTGCCAGCGGCTACAGGGGGTTCACTGAAGCTTTCTTT
NA,NA,TRBJ2-5,TRBV7-2,CASSPEVVRETQYF,TGTGCCAGCAGCCCAGAGGTAGTACGAGAGACCCAGTACTTC
NA,TRBD1,TRBJ2-2,TRBV9,CASSAHRGTWAELFF,TGTGCCAGCAGCGCCCACAGGGGAACGTGGGCGGAGCTGTTTTTT
NA,NA,TRBJ2-1,TRBV4-3,CASSQDGYTYNEQFF,TGCGCCAGCAGCCAAGATGGGTACACTTACAATGAGCAGTTCTTC
many,NA,TRBJ1-1,TRBV7-8,CASSRSFRVTNTEAFF,TGTGCCAGCAGCCGAAGCTTCAGGGTAACGAACACTGAAGCTTTCTTT